This paragraph reports one T cell receptor (beta chain). Its antigen is unknown. No base quality information exists; no much larger clone differs at one position. This sample is drawn from a study of blood T cell repertoires in COVID-19 (dated by TCRdb to 2018 to 2020). About the full investigation: Samples covering the acute and convalescent phases of COVID-19 were provided by collaborators in the United States, Italy and Spain. The material from the prospective study consisted of cDNA or gDNA derived from T cells, B-cell-depleted T cells, or PBMCs. Deeply sampled blood TCRbeta repertoires from subjects exposed to, actively infected with, or recovered from COVID-19 were included in the dataset. The repertoires were released in a freely available public database intended as a resource for research on the immune response to SARS-CoV-2. Samples were obtained from the ongoing ImmuneRACE study (first 160 participants) and from approximately 1,200 subjects provided by 6 global collaborators. Sample metadata almost always included a de-identified subject ID, COVID-19 status, age in years and sex. Where available, HLA class I and class II types were taken from metadata supplied by the sample provider and were not determined by assay-based typing. What the authors observed across the whole study: The quantity of clinical and demographic metadata differed by source and by participant and was supplied without curation.

CDR3 length: 15 amino acids, cysteine to phenylalanine. Here the CDR3 DNA is all that survives: 45 bases in frame from base 1. Looking up the germline V gene yields CDR1 MNHEY and CDR2 SVGEGT. V is trimmed back by 6 bases and J by 7 bases, and the junction contains 12 bases that no gene match accounts for. TCRbeta CDR3 regions were amplified from genomic DNA using the immunoSEQ Assay, a bias-controlled multiplex PCR. The authors' pipeline ran thus. Nucleated cell counts per sample were estimated from amplification of reference gene primers within the assay. To quantify the absolute abundance of each unique TCRbeta CDR3 rearrangement, sequence reads were collapsed and filtered. For each sample, productive Simpson clonality was calculated as the square root of Simpson's diversity index across productive rearrangements. Here the immuneACCESS table is served through TCRdb, limited to in-frame sequences with V and J called. Missing clones are a known gap in these copies; in checked studies unresolved V genes cover under half, and the rest lacks a known reason. V and J calls and clone size are given by that table; D and trimming were obtained from the DNA. The sample has about 62,000 clones on record, approximately 80% of them singletons. Together, the top ten hold 18% of the sample.

Whole blood was collected in K2EDTA tubes by collaborating institutions according to the institutions' own protocols. For TCRbeta analysis, collaborators shipped samples as frozen whole blood, isolated PBMCs, or DNA extracted from either of those sample types. The sequenced sample consisted of peripheral blood. The rearrangement joined TRBV6-2 or TRBV6-3 to TRBJ1-5; 7 bases in between match TRBD1. The clonotype was recovered from a man aged 55 to 70 with acute or convalescent COVID-19. The DNA reads as follows: TGTGCCAGCAGGCCTCTCACAGGGGTGGGGCAGCCCCAGCATTTT. This translates into CASRPLTGVGQPQHF.